This is a list of T cell receptor beta chains from one sample in a study of T cell repertoires in ileal Crohn's disease. Only in-frame clones appear in the TCRdb table, and some are missing; sequencing was by immunoSEQ multiplex PCR. The sample has 6,000 or so clones, more than 75% seen once; the top ten hold approximately 0.88%. The sample taken for sequencing was CD4+ T cells from ileum. All receptors come from an adult with Crohn's disease. Some clones in this sample may be carry-over from other donors' samples. The CDR3 runs from the conserved cysteine through the conserved F or W. The D gene is left open where the match is weak. Clone size is given for some rows only: seen once, a few or many times, or a class if the clone is expanded.

D	size	V	length	J	DNA	CDR3
TRBD2	.	TRBV6-1	13	TRBJ2-5	TGTGCCGGTAGAGGGAGCGGGAGTTCGGAGCAGTACTTC	CAGRGSGSSEQYF
.	once	TRBV6-1	13	TRBJ2-5	TGTGCCAGCAGTGGAAACAGGGCAGAGACCCAGTACTTC	CASSGNRAETQYF
TRBD1	.	TRBV18	16	TRBJ2-2	TGTGCCAGCTCACGCAGGACAGGGAATGTTAACGGGGAGCTGTTTTTT	CASSRRTGNVNGELFF
TRBD1	.	TRBV12-5	15	TRBJ1-2	TGTGCTAGTGGTGTATCCGGGACAGGGGGCGATGGCTACACCTTC	CASGVSGTGGDGYTF
.	.	TRBV19	13	TRBJ1-3	TGTGCCAGTAGCCCGCGGGAGGAAAACACCATATATTTT	CASSPREENTIYF
.	.	TRBV14	12	TRBJ2-3	TGTGCCAGCAGCCAAACGAGAGATACGCAGTATTTT	CASSQTRDTQYF
TRBD1	.	TRBV6-1	15	TRBJ1-4	TGTGCCAGCAGTGATAGGACAGGTGTAAATGAAAAACTGTTTTTT	CASSDRTGVNEKLFF
.	.	TRBV30	13	TRBJ2-3	TGTGCCTGGAGTGTGGGCTGGACAGATACGCAGTATTTT	CAWSVGWTDTQYF
TRBD2	.	TRBV2	19	TRBJ2-7	TGTGCCAGCAGAGAAACCGGGACTAGCGGGAGAAAAAGAAGTGGCGAGCAGTACTTC	CASRETGTSGRKRSGEQYF
TRBD1	.	TRBV28	15	TRBJ2-3	TGTGCCAGCAGTCAAGGGGGCCCTGGCCGAGATACGCAGTATTTT	CASSQGGPGRDTQYF
TRBD1	.	TRBV28	15	TRBJ2-7	TGTGCCAGCAGTTTGTTTCGGACAGGGGGCTACGAGCAGTACTTC	CASSLFRTGGYEQYF
TRBD2	.	TRBV7-2	14	TRBJ2-1	TGTGCCAGCAGAGATGGACTAGTTCTCAATGAGCAGTTCTTC	CASRDGLVLNEQFF
TRBD1	.	TRBV9	14	TRBJ2-7	TGTGCCAGTAGCCCCGGACAGGGCGCCTACGAGCAGTACTTC	CASSPGQGAYEQYF
.	.	TRBV5-6	16	TRBJ2-7	TGTGCCAGCACCAACGTAGATAGAGGCGGGAACCACGAGCAGTACTTC	CASTNVDRGGNHEQYF
TRBD1	.	TRBV7-2	15	TRBJ2-7	TGTGCCAGCAGCCCGGGACAGGTTAGCTCCTACGAGCAGTACTTC	CASSPGQVSSYEQYF
TRBD1	.	TRBV10-3	13	TRBJ2-7	TGTGCCATCAGGGCAGGGGGCGGGTACGAGCAGTACTTC	CAIRAGGGYEQYF
TRBD1	.	TRBV4-3	15	TRBJ2-7	TGCGCCAGCAGCCAAGACTTGGGACAGCCCTACGAGCAGTACTTC	CASSQDLGQPYEQYF
TRBD2	.	TRBV29-1	14	TRBJ2-7	TGCAGCGTGATAGCGGGAAGCTCCTCCTACGAGCAGTACTTC	CSVIAGSSSYEQYF
.	.	TRBV6-5	15	TRBJ2-6	TGTGCCAGCAGTCCTACAGGGCGAGGGGCCAACGTCCTGACTTTC	CASSPTGRGANVLTF
TRBD1	.	TRBV5-6	15	TRBJ2-7	TGTGCCAGCAGCGCAGGAGGGACAGGGATTAACGAGCAGTACTTC	CASSAGGTGINEQYF
.	.	TRBV27	14	TRBJ1-5	TGTGCCAGCAGTTTTTGGGGGGAGGGTCAGCCCCAGCATTTT	CASSFWGEGQPQHF
TRBD1	.	TRBV19	13	TRBJ1-2	TGTGCCAGTACCCCGGGACAGTACTATGGCTACACCTTC	CASTPGQYYGYTF
.	.	TRBV7-9	14	TRBJ1-2	TGTGCCAGCAGCTTATCCAGTGGGGCATATGGCTACACCTTC	CASSLSSGAYGYTF
.	.	TRBV28	15	TRBJ2-1	TGTGCCAGCAGTAATAGACAGCTATATATAAATGAGCAGTTCTTC	CASSNRQLYINEQFF
.	.	TRBV2	15	TRBJ1-1	TGTGCCAGCAGTGAAGCACGGGGGGATGGGACTGAAGCTTTCTTT	CASSEARGDGTEAFF
TRBD2	.	TRBV5-1	14	TRBJ2-1	TGCGCCAGCAGCAAAGCGGGAGACCACAATGAGCAGTTCTTC	CASSKAGDHNEQFF
TRBD2	.	TRBV5-4	16	TRBJ2-5	TGTGCCAGCAGCTTGAAGGCGGGAGGGGGGAAAGAGACCCAGTACTTC	CASSLKAGGGKETQYF
.	.	TRBV28	12	TRBJ2-7	TGTGCCAGCAGTTTTAACAGGCTCGAGCAGTACTTC	CASSFNRLEQYF
TRBD2	.	TRBV7-6	16	TRBJ2-1	TGTGCCAGCAGCCCCAACCCCGCGGGAGGGCTGGCTGAGCAGTTCTTC	CASSPNPAGGLAEQFF
TRBD2	.	TRBV27	16	TRBJ2-7	TGTGCCAGCCGATACACTGGGACTAGCCCAACGGGGGAGCAGTACTTC	CASRYTGTSPTGEQYF
TRBD2	few	TRBV5-1	22	TRBJ2-1	TGCGCCAGCAGCAGGGGACTAGCGGGAGTTCCTATACCGTACCAGAGTTACAATGAGCAGTTCTTC	CASSRGLAGVPIPYQSYNEQFF
TRBD1	.	TRBV5-1	15	TRBJ2-7	TGCGCCAGCAGCTTGAGGGGGACAGGATCCTACGAGCAGTACTTC	CASSLRGTGSYEQYF
TRBD1	.	TRBV5-1	16	TRBJ1-4	TGCGCCAGCAGCTTAGGACTTGGGACAGGCGGGGAAAAACTGTTTTTT	CASSLGLGTGGEKLFF
TRBD2	.	TRBV30	14	TRBJ2-5	TGTGCCTGGACGGGCGGGAGGGTAGAAGAGACCCAGTACTTC	CAWTGGRVEETQYF
TRBD2	.	TRBV5-1	16	TRBJ2-5	TGCGCCAGCAGGGACTTGACTAGCGGATACCAAGAGACCCAGTACTTC	CASRDLTSGYQETQYF
.	.	TRBV7-2	15	TRBJ1-1	TGTGCCAGCAGCTCGGTAAAAGGGAGTGGAACTGAAGCTTTCTTT	CASSSVKGSGTEAFF
TRBD1	.	TRBV19	16	TRBJ1-5	TGTGCCAGTAGAGTTCAGGGGGCCTTAGCGAATCAGCCCCAGCATTTT	CASRVQGALANQPQHF
.	.	TRBV6-1	14	TRBJ2-7	TGTGCCAGCAGTGAACTGGGAGTAGGCTACGAGCAGTACTTC	CASSELGVGYEQYF
.	.	TRBV28	15	TRBJ1-2	TGTGCCAGCAGTTTACCCCAACGCGTAAGCTATGGCTACACCTTC	CASSLPQRVSYGYTF
.	.	TRBV5-1	14	TRBJ1-2	TGCGCCAGCAGCTTGGCAGACAGAAACTATGGCTACACCTTC	CASSLADRNYGYTF
.	.	TRBV30	11	TRBJ1-3	TGTGCCGGACACTCTGGAAACACCATATATTTT	CAGHSGNTIYF
.	.	TRBV27	15	TRBJ1-5	TGTGCCAGCAGTTTAAGCCTACCCTTAAATCAGCCCCAGCATTTT	CASSLSLPLNQPQHF
.	.	TRBV7-8	17	TRBJ1-5	TGTGCCAGCAGCTTAGCAGGGGGAGCTAGGGGCAATCAGCCCCAGCATTTT	CASSLAGGARGNQPQHF
TRBD2	.	TRBV28	15	TRBJ2-7	TGTGCCAGCAGTCCCGGGACTAGCGGGAGATACGAGCAGTACTTC	CASSPGTSGRYEQYF
TRBD2	.	TRBV18	15	TRBJ2-2	TGTGCCAGCTCACCACTAGCGGGCCTTCCCGGGGAGCTGTTTTTT	CASSPLAGLPGELFF
TRBD1	.	TRBV7-3	13	TRBJ1-1	TGTGCCAGCAGCCTGGACAGGGGGACTGAAGCTTTCTTT	CASSLDRGTEAFF
TRBD2	.	TRBV5-4	16	TRBJ2-3	TGTGCCAGCAGCGGTACTAGCGGGAGGGACGGAGATACGCAGTATTTT	CASSGTSGRDGDTQYF
.	few	TRBV28	11	TRBJ1-2	TGTGCCAGCAGTTGGCAGGCTGGCTACACCTTC	CASSWQAGYTF
.	.	TRBV19	13	TRBJ2-5	TGTGCCAGTAACCCAAGCGGAAAAGAGACCCAGTACTTC	CASNPSGKETQYF
TRBD2	.	TRBV7-7	15	TRBJ2-1	TGTGCCAGCAGCTTAGCGAGCGGGAGGTTCAGTGAGCAGTTCTTC	CASSLASGRFSEQFF
.	.	TRBV6-6	13	TRBJ2-7	TGTGCCAGCAGTTACCTCGCAGGATACGAGCAGTACTTC	CASSYLAGYEQYF
TRBD1	.	TRBV5-1	15	TRBJ2-7	TGCGCCAGCAGCTTTGAGCCAGGGGGTAGGTACGAGCAGTACTTC	CASSFEPGGRYEQYF
.	.	TRBV5-6	15	TRBJ2-7	TGTGCCAGCAGCCTGTCTAGCGTTCACTCCTACGAGCAGTACTTC	CASSLSSVHSYEQYF
.	once	TRBV6-5	15	TRBJ2-1	TGTGCCAGCAGTTCCCCCGGGACACCGAACAATGAGCAGTTCTTC	CASSSPGTPNNEQFF
.	.	TRBV11-2	14	TRBJ2-7	TGTGCCAGCAGCTTAACAGGGTCCCACTACGAGCAGTACTTC	CASSLTGSHYEQYF